The 9 T cell receptor beta chains reported below all come from one sample, sequenced in a study of CD8+ T cells in alopecia areata. As the sequencing template, cDNA was produced by extracting RNA and reverse transcribing it. TCRdb's table, derived via immunoSEQ multiplex PCR, lists solely in-frame clones and lacks some. The profile shows 160,000 or so clones, approximately 65% of them singletons. This specimen was CD8+ T cells sorted from blood, taken at week 0. The receptors shown here come from a human donor with alopecia areata.

This clone occurred many times. V is TRBV5-5 and J is TRBJ1-2; the match to TRBD1 covers 9 bases. Trimming cost V 0 bases and J 4 bases; bases outside gene matches: 10. Germline V gene data show CDR1 as SGHKS and CDR2 as YYEKEE (reference sequence). The CDR3 length is 17 residues. For the CDR3, the DNA is TGTGCCAGCAGCTTGGAATATATGGGACAGGGTGTCTATGGCTACACCTTC. It is translated as CASSLEYMGQGVYGYTF.

A note on this clone: Other DNA sequences in this sample translate to the same CDR3. The genes are TRBV13 and TRBJ1-6; D unclear. CDR3 size: 12 residues. The germline gives CDR1 PRHDT, CDR2 FYEKMQ (reference sequence). Trimming removed 0 bases from V and 7 bases from J, with 1 base in between. The CDR3 DNA is TGTGCCAGCAGCTTAGGGAATTCACCCCTCCACTTT. Its protein product is CASSLGNSPLHF.

The chain carries TRBV27 and TRBJ1-5; D remains ambiguous. The V end lost 0 bases, the J end lost 6 bases, and 6 bases lay between the germline ends. Germline-derived CDR1 and CDR2 are MNHEY and SMNVEV (reference sequence). The CDR3 is made up of 13 amino acids. The CDR3 bases are TGTGCCAGCAGTTTATCCGGCGCTCAGCCCCAGCATTTT. Its translation: CASSLSGAQPQHF.

This clone has more than one count but fewer than ten. CDR3 residues: CASSQGAGLNEQFF. Written as DNA, the CDR3 is TGCGCCAGCAGCCAAGGGGCAGGGCTCAATGAGCAGTTCTTC. V gene TRBV4-1 combines with J gene TRBJ2-1, with a weak D call TRBD1 (5 bases). The CDR3 has 14 residues. Germline CDR1 is MGHRA and CDR2 is YSYEKL. Trimming took 1 base from V and 6 from J, leaving 10 bases between them.

This chain links TRBV6-4 with TRBJ1-2; D not resolved. The CDR3 covers 14 residues. The germline V gene encodes CDR1 MRHNA and CDR2 SNTAGT. V dropped 0 bases and J dropped 4 bases, with 9 bases sitting between them. In DNA, the CDR3 is TGTGCCAGCAGTGACTCCGGCAGCCTCTATGGCTACACCTTC. Residues: CASSDSGSLYGYTF.

The V and J genes are TRBV5-6 and TRBJ2-1; no definite D call. Trimming cost V 4 bases and J 9 bases, with 11 bases left between them. This CDR3 has 12 residues. Germline V gives CDR1 SGHDT, CDR2 YYEEEE. The CDR3 DNA reads as TGTGCCAGCAGCCAACGACACATTGAGCAGTTCTTC. The encoded protein is CASSQRHIEQFF.

The V gene is TRBV25-1, the J gene TRBJ2-1; 7 nucleotides line up with TRBD2. V lost 6 bases to trimming and J lost 1 base; unmatched junction nucleotides: 6. The CDR3 runs to 15 residues. Germline V gives CDR1 MGHDK, CDR2 SYGVNS. The CDR3 coding sequence is TGTGCCAGCAGAATGGGGGGAGGGTCCTACAATGAGCAGTTCTTC. Amino acids: CASRMGGGSYNEQFF.

The chain links TRBV5-1 to TRBJ2-7; D is unclear. The V end lost 0 bases, the J end lost 5 bases, and 6 bases lay between the germline ends. From germline, CDR1 is SGHRS and CDR2 YFSETQ. The CDR3 consists of 12 residues. The CDR3 is CASSLALNEQYF. Written as DNA, the CDR3 is TGCGCCAGCAGCTTGGCCTTGAACGAGCAGTACTTC.

This rearrangement joins TRBV25-1 to TRBJ1-4; D gene uncertain. The ends were cut back, 5 bases at V and 6 bases at J, with 16 bases in the middle. Germline CDR1 reads MGHDK; CDR2 reads SYGVNS. The CDR3 sequence is 15 residues long. The CDR3 is CASSPDGHEDEKLFF. Here the CDR3 DNA reads TGTGCCAGCAGTCCGGATGGTCACGAGGATGAAAAACTGTTTTTT.